Below, 17 T cell receptor beta chains from the same sample are listed, as sequenced in a study of response to subunit inactivated influenza vaccine. TCRdb recomputed calls from the RT-PCR reads with MiXCR, one row per CDR3 protein. The table has roughly 520,000 distinct CDR3 sequences, 25% seen once. The source material was CD4+ T cells sorted from PBMCs, sampled 4 to 6 days after vaccination. The receptors here all came from a man aged 50-60 years who received an inactivated influenza vaccine.

This chain uses TRBV7-3 with TRBJ2-1, with 8 bases that match TRBD1. There are 13 residues in the CDR3. With 6 bases clipped from V and 6 bases from J, the junction kept 4 bases outside the gene matches. Germline assignment: CDR1 SGHTA and CDR2 FQGTGA. In DNA form, the CDR3 reads TGTGCCAGCAGGCAGGGGGCGGGCAATGAGCAGTTCTTC. Its translation: CASRQGAGNEQFF.

The rearrangement uses TRBV13 and TRBJ1-1; 9 bases line up with TRBD1. This CDR3 is built from 15 residues. V was pared by 0 bases and J by 6 bases, with 5 bases of the junction left unmatched. The germline V gene has CDR1 PRHDT and CDR2 FYEKMQ (reference sequence). The CDR3 DNA reads as TGTGCCAGCAGCTTAGGCGCGGACAGGGGCGCTGAAGCTTTCTTT. It is translated as CASSLGADRGAEAFF.

The rearrangement joins TRBV6-5 to TRBJ1-6, with no clear D. The CDR3 covers 14 residues. Germline V gene sequence: CDR1 MNHEY, CDR2 SVGAGI. The V and J ends lost 4 bases and 4 bases respectively, with 8 bases between them. In nucleotides, the CDR3 is TGTGCCAGCAGTTCGGGGATGTATAATTCACCCCTCCACTTT. Translating gives CASSSGMYNSPLHF.

Only a few counts were recorded for this clonotype. The chain links TRBV12-3 or TRBV12-4 to TRBJ2-2, with D perhaps matching TRBD1 (5 bases). This CDR3 contains 14 residues. The CDR3 is CASSSGADTGELFF. CDR3 in DNA: TGTGCTAGTAGCAGTGGGGCGGACACCGGGGAGCTGTTTTTT.

The genes are TRBV6-2 or TRBV6-3 and TRBJ2-5, with 8 nucleotides matching TRBD1. The CDR3 spans 15 residues. Trimming removed 8 bases from V and 3 bases from J; junction bases left unmatched: 11. The V gene's germline CDR1 is MNHEY and CDR2 SVGEGT. The CDR3 here is CASGQQGVAKETQYF. The CDR3 nucleotides are TGTGCCAGCGGACAACAGGGGGTAGCGAAAGAGACCCAGTACTTC.

The V call is TRBV2, the J call TRBJ1-2, with D possibly matching TRBD1 (5 bases). Germline CDR1 is SNHLY and CDR2 is FYNNEI. This CDR3 is 13 amino acids long. The ends were cut back, 2 bases at V and 7 bases at J, with 11 bases in the middle. CDR3 in amino acids: CASSESRDGGYTF. The DNA for the CDR3 is TGTGCCAGCAGTGAAAGCAGGGACGGTGGCTACACCTTC. Full variable domain (missing parts from reference TRBV2 and TRBJ1-2): EPEVTQTPSHQVTQMGQEVILRCVPISNHLYFYWYRQILGQKVEFLVSFYNNEISEKSEIFDDQFSVERPDGSNFTLKIRSTKLEDSAMYFCASSESRDGGYTFGSGTRLTVV.

This clonotype was seen a handful of times. The V and J genes are TRBV7-2 and TRBJ1-1; possibly TRBD1 for D (5 bases). The CDR3 spans 15 residues. Germline loops: CDR1 SGHTA, CDR2 FQGNSA. V dropped 3 bases and J dropped 4 bases, with 15 bases sitting between them. In DNA, the CDR3 is TGTGCCAGCAGCTTCAGCCAGGGTATGAGCACTGAAGCTTTCTTT. It specifies CASSFSQGMSTEAFF.

The sample holds a few counts of this clonotype. The genes are TRBV7-2 and TRBJ2-1; D not certain. Germline V gene data show CDR1 as SGHTA and CDR2 as FQGNSA. The CDR3 covers 15 residues. Trimming pared 5 bases from V and 5 bases from J, leaving 16 bases between. The CDR3 bases are TGTGCCAGCAGCCCGACCAGGAGAGCCAACAATGAGCAGTTCTTC. Translated: CASSPTRRANNEQFF.

Only a few counts were recorded for this clonotype. The V call is TRBV14, the J call TRBJ2-1, with D possibly TRBD1 on 5 matching bases. Germline-derived CDR1 and CDR2 are SGHDN and FVKESK. Trimming removed 1 base at V and 10 bases at J, with 11 bases between. The CDR3 has 13 residues. Here the CDR3 reads CASSQGTTGEQFF. The CDR3 nucleotides read TGTGCCAGCAGCCAAGGGACAACCGGCGAGCAGTTCTTC.

The J gene is TRBJ2-2, the V gene TRBV24-1, with a possible D match to TRBD2 (6 bases). The CDR3 loop spans 14 amino acids. Germline CDR1 is KGHDR and CDR2 is SFDVKD. V was pared by 5 bases and J by 7 bases, with 13 bases between. The DNA of the CDR3 is TGTGCCACCAGTGCTTCGGGGGATAACGGGGAGCTGTTTTTT. This sequence encodes CATSASGDNGELFF.

The V call is TRBV5-5, the J call TRBJ1-5, with 8 bases fitting TRBD1. V shed 3 bases and J 5 bases; nucleotides not matched to a gene: 4. Germline V gene data show CDR1 as SGHKS and CDR2 as YYEKEE (reference sequence). CDR3 length equals 14 residues. CDR3 protein: CASSWTGRDQPQHF. The CDR3 nucleotides are TGTGCCAGCAGCTGGACAGGGAGGGATCAGCCCCAGCATTTT.

CDR3 region: CASSAHSGGEQYF. For the CDR3, the DNA is TGTGCCAGCAGCGCCCACTCAGGGGGCGAGCAGTACTTC. This chain connects TRBV7-2 to TRBJ2-7, with 7 bases aligning to TRBD1. The germline V gene encodes CDR1 SGHTA and CDR2 FQGNSA. V lost 5 bases, J lost 6 bases, and 7 bases stayed unmatched. The CDR3 totals 13 residues.

The chain uses TRBV12-3 or TRBV12-4 and TRBJ1-4, with D hard to call. The CDR3 is made up of 13 amino acids. Trimming left V 2 bases short and J 8 bases short, with 9 bases between. Here the CDR3 reads CASSLKPGEKLFF. The CDR3 region has the DNA TGTGCCAGCAGTTTAAAGCCTGGGGAAAAACTGTTTTTT.

The V gene is TRBV5-1, the J gene TRBJ2-7, with D perhaps assigned TRBD1 or TRBD2 (5 bases each). Germline V gene sequence: CDR1 SGHRS, CDR2 YFSETQ. Trimming took off 4 bases at V and 2 bases at J, with 16 bases between the two ends. The CDR3 is 15 residues long. CDR3 region: CASSPREFSTYEQYF. The CDR3 region has the DNA TGCGCCAGCAGCCCCAGGGAGTTTTCGACCTACGAGCAGTACTTC.

V gene TRBV6-4 combines with J gene TRBJ2-3; D may be TRBD2 (7 bases). CDR1 and CDR2 from the germline V gene are MRHNA and SNTAGT. The CDR3 covers 19 residues. V was pared by 0 bases and J by 0 bases, with 19 bases between. DNA for the CDR3: TGTGCCAGCAGTGACTCGTTCGGCGGGGGCGACCTAAGCACAGATACGCAGTATTTT. This encodes CASSDSFGGGDLSTDTQYF.

The chain employs TRBV7-8 and TRBJ2-7; possible D gene TRBD2, 6 bases. V dropped 7 bases and J dropped 3 bases, with 16 bases sitting between them. The CDR3 runs to 14 residues. Germline CDR1 and CDR2: SGHVS and FQNEAQ. In nucleotides, the CDR3 is TGTGCCAGCACCCCTCGGGACTCCGTCTACGAGCAGTACTTC. Translating gives CASTPRDSVYEQYF. Based on the CDR3 plus reference TRBV7-8 and TRBJ2-7, the full variable domain is GAGVSQSPRYKVAKRGQDVALRCDPISGHVSLFWYQQALGQGPEFLTYFQNEAQLDKSGLPSDRFFAERPEGSVSTLKIQRTQQEDSAVYLCASTPRDSVYEQYFGPGTRLTVT.

This clonotype came up a few times. The J gene is TRBJ2-5, the V gene TRBV29-1, with 8 bases that match TRBD1. V dropped 8 bases and J dropped 4; count of bases not matched to a gene: 12. Germline assignment: CDR1 SQVTM and CDR2 ANQGSEA. This CDR3 has 14 residues. CDR3 in DNA: TGCAGCCTCCGGACAGGGAGGTTGGGAGAGACCCAGTACTTC. Encoded protein: CSLRTGRLGETQYF.